Below, 13 T cell receptor beta chains from the same sample are listed, as sequenced in a study of regulatory T cells in long-lasting Graves disease. iRepertoire HTBI primers and Arm-PCR of CDR3 regions built TCR beta libraries. One entry per CDR3 protein, called by TCRdb with MiXCR from the multiplex PCR reads. The sample records approximately 470,000 distinct CDR3 sequences, roughly 15% being singletons. This sample's time point: newly diagnosed GD, antithyroid drugs for less than 3 months. Extracted RNA from PBMCs served as the source of the TCR library. These records were also assigned to another study, of T cells in Graves' hyperthyroidism and ophthalmopathy.

The sample consisted of peripheral blood mononuclear cells (PBMCs), taken at new diagnosis, from a patient treated with antithyroid drugs. Every receptor here comes from a man aged 35 to 55 with Graves disease.

This clonotype was counted at least ten times. CDR3 nucleotide sequence: TGTGCCAGCAGTTTTCGCGGGGCTAGCACAGATACGCAGTATTTT. Residues: CASSFRGASTDTQYF. J is TRBJ2-3 and V is TRBV12-3 or TRBV12-4; TRBD2 might be the D (6 bases). V was pared by 3 bases and J by 0 bases, with 10 bases between. The CDR3 is 15 residues long.

In its sample, this clonotype was seen many times. The chain recombines TRBV19 with TRBJ1-2; D ambiguous. This CDR3 has 16 amino acids. The V and J ends lost 5 bases and 2 bases respectively, with 18 bases between them. CDR1 LNHDA and CDR2 SQIVND come from the germline V gene (reference sequence). The CDR3 sequence: CASSAEGSVRNYGYTF. The DNA for the CDR3 is TGTGCCAGTAGTGCGGAAGGGTCAGTACGGAACTATGGCTACACCTTC.

Remarks on this clonotype: A much larger clonotype is one base distant, so this may be a read error. The chain combines TRBV20-1 with TRBJ2-2; D not certain. Trimming shortened V by 5 bases and J by 3 bases, and 7 bases separated the two germline ends. The CDR3 has 12 residues. The V gene's germline CDR1 is DFQATT and CDR2 SNEGSKA (reference sequence). The CDR3 region is CSAGWDTGELFF. DNA of the CDR3: TGCAGTGCTGGTTGGGACACCGGGGAGCTGTTTTTT.

The rearrangement uses TRBV27 and TRBJ2-7; D perhaps matches TRBD2 (5 bases). Trimming stripped 1 base from V and 2 bases from J, with 9 bases between. This CDR3 is 14 amino acids long. Germline-derived CDR1 and CDR2 are MNHEY and SMNVEV (reference sequence). CDR3 nucleotide sequence: TGTGCCAGCAGTTTATTTCGGGGTACCTACGAGCAGTACTTC. It specifies CASSLFRGTYEQYF.

Many counts were recorded for this clonotype. The chain links TRBV30 to TRBJ2-5; D possibly matches TRBD1 or TRBD2 (5 bases each). With 4 bases removed from V and 2 bases from J, the gap between germline ends came to 8 bases. From germline, CDR1 is GTSNPN and CDR2 SVGIG (reference sequence). The CDR3 consists of 12 residues. The CDR3 DNA sequence: TGTGCCTGGACCGAGGGGCAAGAGACCCAGTACTTC. Translation gives CAWTEGQETQYF.

This clonotype showed up just a few times. This chain connects TRBV7-3 to TRBJ2-2; possibly TRBD1 for D (7 bases). With 5 bases removed from V and 7 bases from J, the gap between germline ends came to 14 bases. CDR1 is SGHTA, CDR2 FQGTGA, per germline. The CDR3 is 14 amino acids. The CDR3: CASSLAGGHGELFF. Here the CDR3 DNA reads TGTGCCAGCAGCCTAGCAGGGGGGCACGGGGAGCTGTTTTTT.

This clonotype has ten or more counts. This chain joins TRBV28 and TRBJ1-4; 10 bases match TRBD1. The J segment lost 8 bases and the V segment lost 11 bases, leaving 11 bases of the junction unmatched. Looked up from germline, CDR1 is MDHEN and CDR2 is SYDVKM. The CDR3 runs to 14 residues. The CDR3 DNA is TGTGCCGTTCAAAAAGCGGACAGGGGGGAAAAACTGTTTTTT. This gives the protein CAVQKADRGEKLFF.

In this sample, this clonotype turned up many times. The CDR3 here is CASTPGGEQYF. For the CDR3, the DNA is TGTGCCAGCACCCCGGGAGGGGAGCAGTACTTC. This rearrangement joins TRBV12-3 or TRBV12-4 to TRBJ2-7; 8 bases are shared with TRBD2. The CDR3 contains 11 residues. Trimming took 7 bases from V and 7 from J; bases not matched to a gene: 3.

The J gene is TRBJ2-1, the V gene TRBV5-1; 9 positions agree with TRBD1. This CDR3 contains 16 residues. V dropped 4 bases and J dropped 3; count of bases not matched to a gene: 8. The germline CDR1 and CDR2 sequences are SGHRS and YFSETQ. DNA of the CDR3: TGCGCCAGCAGCGACTTAACAGGGGGCGGCTACAATGAGCAGTTCTTC. Translated, it gives CASSDLTGGGYNEQFF. Based on the CDR3 plus reference TRBV5-1 and TRBJ2-1, the full variable domain is KAGVTQTPRYLIKTRGQQVTLSCSPISGHRSVSWYQQTPGQGLQFLFEYFSETQRNKGNFPGRFSGRQFSNSRSEMNVSTLELGDSALYLCASSDLTGGGYNEQFFGPGTRLTVL.

This clonotype was observed a few times. This rearrangement joins TRBV10-3 to TRBJ2-5; 10 bases align to TRBD2. The V gene's germline CDR1 is ENHRY and CDR2 SYGVKD. Trimming removed 10 bases from V and 4 bases from J; junction bases left unmatched: 9. The CDR3 length is 14 residues. CDR3 in DNA: TGTGCCACTGGTACAGCGGGAGGGCCAGAGACCCAGTACTTC. Translation gives CATGTAGGPETQYF.

The sample holds a few counts of this clonotype. This rearrangement joins TRBV3-1 to TRBJ2-1, with a possible D match to TRBD2 (6 bases). This CDR3 comprises 15 residues. V lost 4 bases and J lost 8, with 18 bases in between. Germline loops: CDR1 LGHDT, CDR2 YNNKEL (reference sequence). The CDR3 bases are TGTGCCAGCAGCCCCCCCCATGGGGGGATTCATGAGCAGTTCTTC. This codes for CASSPPHGGIHEQFF.

This clonotype was seen only a few times. The chain is built from TRBV30 and TRBJ2-1; no clear D gene. The germline CDR1 and CDR2 sequences are GTSNPN and SVGIG (reference sequence). V gave up 0 bases and J gave up 15 bases, with 12 bases separating them. The CDR3 loop spans 11 amino acids. The CDR3 bases are TGTGCCTGGAGTGTATGCCATCGCGGGTTCTTC. It yields the protein CAWSVCHRGFF. The variable domain in full, completed from reference TRBV30 and TRBJ2-1, reads SQTIHQWPATLVQPVGSPLSLECTVEGTSNPNLYWYRQAAGRGLQLLFYSVGIGQISSEVPQNLSASRPQDRQFILSSKKLLLSDSGFYLCAWSVCHRGFFGPGTRLTVL.

This clonotype came up many times. The chain carries TRBV27 and TRBJ2-3; 15 nucleotides line up with TRBD2. CDR1 is MNHEY, CDR2 SMNVEV, per germline (reference sequence). The J segment lost 14 bases and the V segment lost 4 bases, leaving 4 bases of the junction unmatched. The CDR3 has 13 amino acids. CDR3 DNA: TGTGCCAGCAGTTGGACTAGCGGGAGGGTATTGTATTTT. It encodes CASSWTSGRVLYF.